The rows below give T cell receptor beta chains drawn from one sample of a study of blood T cell repertoires in COVID-19. Here immunoSEQ multiplex PCR was the method, and the copy in TCRdb shows in-frame clones only, minus some. The sample consists of tens of thousands of clones, 75% to 90% of them appearing once. Sequencing used peripheral blood. The receptors come from a man older than 75 with acute or convalescent COVID-19. Each CDR3 is given with its conserved first and last residue. A D gene is named only where the DNA matches it firmly. Clone size is not always given. Where it is, it says once, few, many or a class for expanded clones.

CDR3 length: 15; clone size: NA; V gene: TRBV19; D gene: NA; J gene: TRBJ2-5; CDR3 protein: CASSMRWTLEETQYF; CDR3 DNA: TGTGCCAGTAGTATGAGATGGACATTAGAAGAGACCCAGTACTTC
CDR3 length: 16; clone size: NA; V gene: TRBV6-2/TRBV6-3; D gene: TRBD2; J gene: TRBJ2-7; CDR3 protein: CASSWTSGRGSYEQYF; CDR3 DNA: TGTGCCAGCAGTTGGACTAGCGGGAGAGGGTCCTACGAGCAGTACTTC
CDR3 length: 15; clone size: NA; V gene: TRBV4-3; D gene: NA; J gene: TRBJ1-2; CDR3 protein: CASSQGLQANYGYTF; CDR3 DNA: TGCGCCAGCAGCCAAGGGCTACAGGCTAACTATGGCTACACCTTC
CDR3 length: 16; clone size: once; V gene: TRBV11-2; D gene: TRBD1; J gene: TRBJ1-2; CDR3 protein: CASSSSPGQGAYGYTF; CDR3 DNA: TGTGCCAGCAGCTCATCCCCGGGGCAGGGGGCCTATGGCTACACCTTC
CDR3 length: 13; clone size: NA; V gene: TRBV6-5; D gene: NA; J gene: TRBJ1-6; CDR3 protein: CASSMLVAAPLHF; CDR3 DNA: TGTGCCAGCAGCATGCTCGTGGCGGCACCCCTCCACTTT
CDR3 length: 12; clone size: NA; V gene: TRBV6-4; D gene: NA; J gene: TRBJ2-3; CDR3 protein: CASRSYTDTQYF; CDR3 DNA: TGTGCCAGCAGGTCTTACACAGATACGCAGTATTTT
CDR3 length: 13; clone size: NA; V gene: TRBV19; D gene: NA; J gene: TRBJ2-7; CDR3 protein: CASSFALSYEQYF; CDR3 DNA: TGTGCCAGTAGTTTCGCGTTGTCCTACGAGCAGTACTTC
CDR3 length: 17; clone size: NA; V gene: TRBV11-3; D gene: TRBD2; J gene: TRBJ2-1; CDR3 protein: CASSLGVAGATYNEQFF; CDR3 DNA: TGTGCCAGCAGCTTAGGAGTAGCGGGGGCCACCTACAATGAGCAGTTCTTC
CDR3 length: 14; clone size: NA; V gene: TRBV5-1; D gene: TRBD1; J gene: TRBJ2-3; CDR3 protein: CASMRQGAPDTQYF; CDR3 DNA: TGCGCCAGCATGCGACAGGGGGCCCCAGATACGCAGTATTTT
CDR3 length: 14; clone size: NA; V gene: TRBV2; D gene: TRBD1; J gene: TRBJ2-7; CDR3 protein: CASNPGQGSREQYF; CDR3 DNA: TGTGCCAGTAACCCGGGACAGGGTTCTCGCGAGCAGTACTTC
CDR3 length: 17; clone size: NA; V gene: TRBV4-1; D gene: TRBD1; J gene: TRBJ2-3; CDR3 protein: CASSRTPGTGVGDTQYF; CDR3 DNA: TGCGCCAGCAGCCGAACCCCCGGGACAGGGGTTGGAGATACGCAGTATTTT
CDR3 length: 13; clone size: NA; V gene: TRBV11-2; D gene: NA; J gene: TRBJ1-1; CDR3 protein: CAIRGAGYTEAFF; CDR3 DNA: TGTGCCATCCGGGGGGCCGGATACACTGAAGCTTTCTTT
CDR3 length: 16; clone size: NA; V gene: TRBV27; D gene: NA; J gene: TRBJ2-5; CDR3 protein: CASRLVGVADQETQYF; CDR3 DNA: TGTGCCAGCAGATTAGTGGGGGTAGCGGACCAAGAGACCCAGTACTTC
CDR3 length: 18; clone size: NA; V gene: TRBV4-3; D gene: NA; J gene: TRBJ2-7; CDR3 protein: CASSPLYPAGLLSYEQYF; CDR3 DNA: TGCGCCAGCAGCCCACTCTACCCGGCGGGGTTACTCTCCTACGAGCAGTACTTC
CDR3 length: 13; clone size: NA; V gene: TRBV12-3/TRBV12-4; D gene: NA; J gene: TRBJ1-1; CDR3 protein: CASSLGPNTEAFF; CDR3 DNA: TGTGCCAGCAGTTTAGGGCCGAACACTGAAGCTTTCTTT
CDR3 length: 15; clone size: NA; V gene: TRBV28; D gene: TRBD1; J gene: TRBJ2-5; CDR3 protein: CASSSFGQGQETQYF; CDR3 DNA: TGTGCCAGCAGTTCATTCGGACAGGGACAAGAGACCCAGTACTTC
CDR3 length: 17; clone size: NA; V gene: TRBV19; D gene: TRBD2; J gene: TRBJ2-6; CDR3 protein: CASSIIAGSSGANVLTF; CDR3 DNA: TGTGCCAGTAGTATTATAGCGGGAAGCTCTGGGGCCAACGTCCTGACTTTC
CDR3 length: 15; clone size: NA; V gene: TRBV27; D gene: TRBD2; J gene: TRBJ2-7; CDR3 protein: CASSITSGNHPEQYF; CDR3 DNA: TGTGCCAGCAGTATTACTAGCGGAAACCACCCCGAGCAGTACTTC
CDR3 length: 13; clone size: NA; V gene: TRBV7-2; D gene: TRBD1; J gene: TRBJ1-2; CDR3 protein: CASSLTGEAGYTF; CDR3 DNA: TGTGCCAGCAGCCTGACAGGGGAGGCTGGCTACACCTTC
CDR3 length: 14; clone size: NA; V gene: TRBV5-8; D gene: NA; J gene: TRBJ1-5; CDR3 protein: CASSLRTGNQPQHF; CDR3 DNA: TGTGCCAGCAGCTTGAGGACGGGGAATCAGCCCCAGCATTTT
CDR3 length: 14; clone size: NA; V gene: TRBV14; D gene: TRBD1; J gene: TRBJ1-4; CDR3 protein: CASSRQGGYEKLFF; CDR3 DNA: TGTGCCAGCAGTCGACAGGGGGGATACGAAAAACTGTTTTTT
CDR3 length: 16; clone size: NA; V gene: TRBV2; D gene: TRBD2; J gene: TRBJ2-1; CDR3 protein: CASSREGLGANDEQFF; CDR3 DNA: TGTGCCAGCAGTAGGGAGGGACTAGGGGCTAATGATGAGCAGTTCTTC
CDR3 length: 15; clone size: NA; V gene: TRBV6-5; D gene: TRBD1; J gene: TRBJ1-1; CDR3 protein: CASSYQGQGNTEAFF; CDR3 DNA: TGTGCCAGCAGTTACCAGGGACAGGGGAACACTGAAGCTTTCTTT
CDR3 length: 13; clone size: NA; V gene: TRBV5-6; D gene: NA; J gene: TRBJ2-2; CDR3 protein: CASTEEGRGELFF; CDR3 DNA: TGTGCCAGCACCGAAGAGGGTCGCGGGGAGCTGTTTTTT
CDR3 length: 15; clone size: once; V gene: TRBV5-8; D gene: TRBD2; J gene: TRBJ2-7; CDR3 protein: CASSFMRGATYEQYF; CDR3 DNA: TGTGCCAGCAGCTTTATGCGGGGGGCCACCTACGAGCAGTACTTC
CDR3 length: 16; clone size: NA; V gene: TRBV7-8; D gene: TRBD1; J gene: TRBJ2-7; CDR3 protein: CASSPRTGGASYEQYF; CDR3 DNA: TGTGCCAGCAGCCCCCGAACAGGGGGAGCCTCCTACGAGCAGTACTTC
CDR3 length: 15; clone size: NA; V gene: TRBV9; D gene: TRBD1; J gene: TRBJ1-3; CDR3 protein: CASSPSTGALGTIYF; CDR3 DNA: TGTGCCAGCAGCCCCTCGACAGGGGCCCTTGGCACCATATATTTT
CDR3 length: 15; clone size: NA; V gene: TRBV7-2; D gene: TRBD2; J gene: TRBJ2-6; CDR3 protein: CASSSGGAGANVLTF; CDR3 DNA: TGTGCCAGCAGCTCGGGAGGGGCTGGGGCCAACGTCCTGACTTTC
CDR3 length: 16; clone size: NA; V gene: TRBV7-8; D gene: NA; J gene: TRBJ1-1; CDR3 protein: CASSPLLGEGNTEAFF; CDR3 DNA: TGTGCCAGCAGCCCCCTTCTGGGAGAGGGGAACACTGAAGCTTTCTTT
CDR3 length: 12; clone size: NA; V gene: TRBV6-5; D gene: NA; J gene: TRBJ2-4; CDR3 protein: CASRGAGVIQYF; CDR3 DNA: TGTGCCAGCAGGGGGGCAGGTGTCATTCAGTACTTC
CDR3 length: 15; clone size: NA; V gene: TRBV6-5; D gene: TRBD2; J gene: TRBJ2-1; CDR3 protein: CASRRTSGSFNEQFF; CDR3 DNA: TGTGCCAGCAGGCGGACTAGCGGGAGCTTCAATGAGCAGTTCTTC
CDR3 length: 14; clone size: few; V gene: TRBV6-5; D gene: TRBD2; J gene: TRBJ2-7; CDR3 protein: CASRSAGGSYEQYF; CDR3 DNA: TGTGCCAGCAGATCAGCGGGAGGGAGCTACGAGCAGTACTTC
CDR3 length: 17; clone size: NA; V gene: TRBV2; D gene: TRBD1; J gene: TRBJ2-3; CDR3 protein: CASSAGQGAVSTDTQYF; CDR3 DNA: TGTGCCAGCAGTGCTGGACAGGGGGCGGTAAGCACAGATACGCAGTATTTT
CDR3 length: 18; clone size: NA; V gene: TRBV27; D gene: NA; J gene: TRBJ1-4; CDR3 protein: CASSVPDSPLTENEKLFF; CDR3 DNA: TGTGCCAGCAGTGTACCGGACAGCCCCCTGACAGAAAATGAAAAACTGTTTTTT
CDR3 length: 14; clone size: NA; V gene: TRBV10-3; D gene: NA; J gene: TRBJ1-2; CDR3 protein: CAISEGPRGRGYTF; CDR3 DNA: TGTGCCATCAGTGAGGGTCCCCGGGGTAGAGGCTACACCTTC
CDR3 length: 15; clone size: NA; V gene: TRBV28; D gene: TRBD2; J gene: TRBJ2-2; CDR3 protein: CASSPGGVGTGELFF; CDR3 DNA: TGTGCCAGCAGCCCGGGAGGGGTTGGAACCGGGGAGCTGTTTTTT